These 5 T cell receptor beta chains share one sample of origin, sequenced in a study of T cells after yellow fever vaccination. TCRdb called the 5' RACE reads again in MiXCR, with one record for every CDR3 protein. The sample includes approximately 600,000 distinct CDR3 sequences, about 12% of them seen just once. Sample: PBMCs, taken on the day of the yellow fever booster vaccination. These receptors originate from a man aged 25 to 45 who received the YFV17D yellow fever vaccine.

This chain joins TRBV12-3 or TRBV12-4 and TRBJ2-7; 12 nucleotides match TRBD2. V lost 5 bases and J lost 4; bases outside the gene matches: 12. CDR3 size: 17 residues. Here the CDR3 DNA reads TGTGCCAGCAGTCCCGCGACCCGACTAGCGGGAGTTTACGAGCAGTACTTC. Translation gives CASSPATRLAGVYEQYF.

Only a few counts were recorded for this clonotype. V is TRBV7-8 and J is TRBJ2-7; 9 nucleotides align to TRBD1. Germline CDR1 is SGHVS and CDR2 is FQNEAQ. V was clipped by 1 base and J by 9 bases; unmatched bases: 16. The CDR3 has 17 residues. The CDR3 bases are TGTGCCAGCAGCTTAGGGGCCGCTGTGAGGACAGGGGCTGGGCAGTACTTC. Its protein is CASSLGAAVRTGAGQYF. The full variable domain, completed using reference TRBV7-8 and TRBJ2-7, is GAGVSQSPRYKVAKRGQDVALRCDPISGHVSLFWYQQALGQGPEFLTYFQNEAQLDKSGLPSDRFFAERPEGSVSTLKIQRTQQEDSAVYLCASSLGAAVRTGAGQYFGPGTRLTVT.

This clonotype was seen only a few times. The V gene is TRBV19, the J gene TRBJ2-5, with TRBD1 matching over 9 bases. Germline values: CDR1 LNHDA, CDR2 SQIVND (reference sequence). V shed 4 bases and J 7 bases; nucleotides not matched to a gene: 4. The CDR3 is made up of 13 amino acids. The CDR3 nucleotides read TGTGCCAGTAGTACTGACAGGGGGAGGACCCAGTACTTC. Translating it yields CASSTDRGRTQYF.

Only a few counts were recorded for this clonotype. This CDR3 reads CASSPRASGGDTQYF. The CDR3 region has the DNA TGCGCCAGCAGCCCAAGGGCTAGTGGGGGAGATACGCAGTATTTT. The chain recombines TRBV4-3 with TRBJ2-3; perhaps D is TRBD1 or TRBD2 (5 bases each). Per germline, CDR1 LGHNA and CDR2 YSLEER. CDR3 size: 15 residues. The germline V and J ends were trimmed by 4 bases and 5 bases, with 16 bases remaining between them.

This clonotype was seen only a few times. The V call is TRBV7-3, the J call TRBJ2-3, with D perhaps matching TRBD2 (5 bases). V was trimmed by 8 bases and J by 0 bases, leaving 9 bases between them. The length of the CDR3 is 13 residues. CDR1 and CDR2 (germline): SGHTA, FQGTGA. This CDR3 reads CASGLASTDTQYF. Written as DNA, the CDR3 is TGTGCCAGCGGTCTAGCTAGCACAGATACGCAGTATTTT.